Sequencing of this T cell receptor beta chain was carried out in a study of identical twins (dated by TCRdb to about 2016). The study in broad terms: To test whether fetal clonotypes persist, the study used deep sequencing on TCR alpha and beta repertoires from monozygotic twins, unrelated adults of various ages, and cord blood. To rule out contamination, replicate twin experiments were performed at different times with different library preparation protocols.

The investigation overall reported the following: Zero-insertion analyses could be partly confounded by invariant T cells such as MAIT and iNKT, though diverse VJ usage argued against such confounding for most clonotypes. In beta out-of-frame sequences, excess twin sharing was weaker, because having fewer shared sequences lowered the signal-to-noise ratio. Because the same donors could not be followed over many years, conclusions were based on cross-sectional statistical analysis. In monozygotic twins, recombination models systematically underestimated out-of-frame TCR alpha sharing, but the models matched the sharing seen between unrelated individuals. Fewer insertions were carried by abundant cord blood beta clonotypes; a weaker similar trend was observed in young adult naive repertoires, while no such trend was observed in memory repertoires. Compared with coincidental sharing between unrelated individuals, out-of-frame TCR alpha sequences shared between twins had an excess of sequences with low generation probability.

This clonotype has ten or more counts. Its antigen has not been determined. Base-call qualities are not available, and no considerably larger clone is one nucleotide away. The method behind the library was 5' RACE. Sequencing used an Illumina HiSeq 2000. Template switching added a universal primer binding site, and the final cDNA carried a unique molecular identifier that allowed TCR cDNA molecules to be counted accurately. Specific primers in the conserved constant-segment region were used to synthesize first-strand cDNA for TCR alpha and beta chains. To control for contamination, every cDNA library was double barcoded, receiving both a SMART-Mk sample barcode and Illumina barcodes. TruSeq adapter sequences along with Illumina sample barcodes were introduced in two successive PCR steps. Sequencing of the TCR alpha and beta cDNA libraries was done on the Illumina HiSeq platform using custom primers. As for how the authors treated the data: Raw reads were processed with MiGEC to extract unique molecular identifiers, and MiXCR was used to determine CDR3 positions. Recombination models were inferred per individual with the repgenHMM and IGoR tools using an EM algorithm. Shared clonotype analysis was performed with the tcR package in R, normalizing sharing by the product of cloneset sizes. Out-of-frame nonproductive sequences were analyzed to study raw recombination free of thymic and clonal selection effects. The raw public data were reprocessed by TCRdb itself: fastp quality trimming at Q25, MiXCR clonotype calling, in-frame beta chains only. Each CDR3 protein gets just one entry, which takes the most common genes and DNA from the rows behind it. TCRdb's processing, not the authors' own work, is the source of the V and J calls. Here the sample has approximately 630,000 distinct CDR3 sequences; under 8.5% occur a single time. The ten top clones hold about 1.5% of the sample.

Only healthy Caucasian donors were included. The twin cohort comprised three pairs of female monozygotic twins, all aged about 18 to 29 years. RNA for TCR libraries was isolated from peripheral blood mononuclear cells. V loses 0 bases of germline sequence and J loses 0 bases, and the interval between the two ends is 6 bases. Based on the germline V gene, the CDR1 and CDR2 sequences are MGHRA and YSYEKL. From the cysteine through the valine, the CDR3 covers 14 amino acids. CDR3 DNA is the only sequence kept; it has 42 bases, read in frame from the first base. These sequences were also reported in another study, on yellow fever vaccine responses in identical twins. Reported in the second study: According to the authors, the vaccine-induced T cell response in identical twins seemed to be partly convergent and partly specific to each individual. The study precisely tracked vaccine-responding T cell clones in identical twins.

The sequenced sample was PBMCs. This receptor chain uses TRBV4-1 and TRBJ2-7, with an unclear D gene assignment. This sequence was found in a woman in her late teens or twenties in good health. The DNA is as follows: TGCGCCAGCAGCCAAGATACCACCTCCTACGAGCAGTACGTC. Translation gives CASSQDTTSYEQYV.